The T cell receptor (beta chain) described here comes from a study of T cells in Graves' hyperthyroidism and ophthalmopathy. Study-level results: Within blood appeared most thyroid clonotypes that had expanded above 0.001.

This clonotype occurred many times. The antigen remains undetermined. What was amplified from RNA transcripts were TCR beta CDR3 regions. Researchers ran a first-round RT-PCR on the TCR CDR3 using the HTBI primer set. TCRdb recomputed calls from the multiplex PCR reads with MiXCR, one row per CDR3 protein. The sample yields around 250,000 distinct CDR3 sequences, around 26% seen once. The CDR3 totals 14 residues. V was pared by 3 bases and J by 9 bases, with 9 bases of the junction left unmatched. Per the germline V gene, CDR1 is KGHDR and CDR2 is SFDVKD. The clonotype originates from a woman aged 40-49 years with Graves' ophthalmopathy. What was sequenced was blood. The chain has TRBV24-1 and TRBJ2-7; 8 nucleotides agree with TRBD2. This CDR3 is CATSDEVSGTGQYF. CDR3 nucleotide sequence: TGTGCCACCAGTGATGAAGTTAGCGGGACCGGGCAGTACTTC.